Sequencing of this T cell receptor beta chain was carried out in a study of T cells in Graves' hyperthyroidism and ophthalmopathy. Findings and limits, study-wide: Before onset, by a median of approximately 6.2 months, the model predicted ophthalmopathy.

Amplified regions were TCR beta CDR3 sequences from RNA transcripts. With the HTBI primer set, the TCR CDR3 went through a first round of RT-PCR. In TCRdb, the multiplex PCR reads were re-called with MiXCR into one record per CDR3 protein. The table lists under 300,000 distinct CDR3 sequences, 12% to 15% of them singletons, with 30% to 35% in the top ten. Germline CDR1 and CDR2: LNHDA and SQIVND (reference sequence). CDR3 length: 14 amino acids. J gave up 4 bases and V 7 bases, and 5 bases lay outside the gene matches. Orbital computed tomography, thyroid ultrasound, serum thyroxine and TRAb, and clinical symptoms together informed the diagnoses. It was approximately 9.7 ml of fresh peripheral blood that supplied the PBMCs. This clonotype was seen a handful of times. Its target is not known.

The sequencing input was blood. The chain employs TRBV19 and TRBJ2-1; 9 nucleotides match TRBD2. The receptor comes from a woman aged 45-65 years with Graves' hyperthyroidism that later progressed to Graves' ophthalmopathy. The CDR3 DNA reads as TGTGCCAGTACGTCCGCGGGAGGGTACAATGAGCAGTTCTTC. This gives the protein CASTSAGGYNEQFF.